These 25 T cell receptor beta chains came from one sample sequenced in a study of early T cells in non-severe SARS-CoV-2 infection. TCRdb reanalysed the 5' RACE reads using MiXCR and keeps one entry per CDR3 protein. The profile covers about 30,000 distinct CDR3 sequences, with approximately 5% appearing a single time and 13% taken by the ten largest. The sequencing input was whole blood. Every receptor here comes from an adult who was a healthcare worker with PCR-confirmed SARS-CoV-2 infection or an uninfected control (not recorded which).

This clonotype was observed many times. This chain uses TRBV20-1 with TRBJ2-3; 11 nucleotides align to TRBD1. J lost 0 bases, V lost 4 bases, and 18 bases had no gene match. Germline V gives CDR1 DFQATT, CDR2 SNEGSKA (reference sequence). The CDR3 totals 20 residues. CDR3 in DNA: TGCAGTGCTACTACGACGACCAGGACAGGGGGCTTATTGAGCACAGATACGCAGTATTTT. As protein: CSATTTTRTGGLLSTDTQYF.

The J gene is TRBJ1-2, the V gene TRBV20-1, with a possible D match to TRBD1 (5 bases). Germline CDR1 reads DFQATT; CDR2 reads SNEGSKA (reference sequence). There are 11 residues in the CDR3. Deletions cut 0 bases from V and 11 bases from J, with 10 bases between. The CDR3 sequence: CSARDSGGYTF. In DNA, the CDR3 is TGCAGTGCTAGAGATAGCGGGGGGTACACCTTC.

This clonotype appeared many times. The rearrangement joins TRBV6-1 to TRBJ2-3; no clear D. Germline lookup yields CDR1 MNHNS and CDR2 SASEGT. CDR3 length: 14 residues. Trimming took 8 bases from V and 1 from J, leaving 13 bases between them. CDR3 amino acids: CASRPGLGTDTQYF. CDR3 sequence (DNA): TGTGCCAGCCGACCGGGCCTCGGCACAGATACGCAGTATTTT.

J is TRBJ2-3 and V is TRBV20-1; 9 nucleotides line up with TRBD2. V lost 4 bases to trimming and J lost 6 bases; unmatched junction nucleotides: 17. Germline assignment: CDR1 DFQATT and CDR2 SNEGSKA (reference sequence). The CDR3 is 17 residues long. CDR3 coding DNA: TGCAGTGCTACGCCCCCACCCCGCCTAGCGGGGTTTGATACGCAGTATTTT. Amino acid sequence: CSATPPPRLAGFDTQYF.

This clonotype was picked up many times. The genes are TRBV6-2 or TRBV6-3 and TRBJ2-5; no firm D call. This CDR3 contains 14 residues. Looked up from germline, CDR1 is MNHEY and CDR2 is SVGEGT. Trimming took 0 bases from V and 7 from J, leaving 12 bases between them. DNA for the CDR3: TGTGCCAGCAGTTACTCTTCGGGTACGGTGACCCAGTACTTC. Translating it yields CASSYSSGTVTQYF.

This clonotype was seen many times. This chain links TRBV10-1 with TRBJ2-5, with D unclear. There are 13 residues in the CDR3. The germline gives CDR1 WNHNN, CDR2 SYGVQD (reference sequence). V gave up 3 bases and J gave up 5 bases, with 10 bases separating them. The CDR3 DNA sequence: TGCGCCAGCAGTGATGGATTTAGGGAGACCCAGTACTTC. Amino acids: CASSDGFRETQYF.

This clonotype was seen many times. The J gene is TRBJ1-6, the V gene TRBV3-2. TRBV3-2 is recorded as a pseudogene. The CDR3 covers 16 residues. CDR3 coding DNA: TGTGCCAGCAGCCAAGATTTTTCCGGGAGGGATTCACCCCTCCACTTT. Translating gives CASSQDFSGRDSPLHF.

This clonotype occurred many times. This rearrangement joins TRBV10-3 to TRBJ2-2; perhaps TRBD2 as D (5 bases). CDR3 length: 16 amino acids. Germline CDR1 reads ENHRY; CDR2 reads SYGVKD. Between the trimmed V and J ends, which lost 6 bases and 1 base, there was a span of 15 bases. This CDR3 is CAISSEPGKNTGELFF. The CDR3, as DNA: TGTGCCATCAGCTCCGAACCGGGAAAGAACACCGGGGAGCTGTTTTTT.

Many counts were recorded for this clonotype. The rearrangement links TRBV5-4 to TRBJ1-4, with 7 bases matching TRBD1. Per germline, CDR1 SGHNT and CDR2 YYREEE (reference sequence). This CDR3 is 14 amino acids long. V lost 4 bases, J lost 8 bases, and 8 bases stayed unmatched. This CDR3 reads CASSPGTAYEKLFF. Written as DNA, the CDR3 is TGTGCCAGCAGCCCCGGGACAGCCTACGAAAAACTGTTTTTT.

Relative to its sample, this clonotype is medium-sized. This chain uses TRBV5-5 with TRBJ2-2; D unresolved. Deletions cut 5 bases from V and 3 bases from J, with 17 bases between. Germline V gene sequence: CDR1 SGHKS, CDR2 YYEKEE (reference sequence). The CDR3 runs 16 residues. The CDR3 nucleotides read TGTGCCAGCAGACATGGGCTCAGTAGTTACACCGGGGAGCTGTTTTTT. It codes for CASRHGLSSYTGELFF.

This clonotype was detected many times. V usage is TRBV7-9 and J usage is TRBJ2-1, with 11 bases that match TRBD2. Germline-derived CDR1 and CDR2 are SEHNR and FQNEAQ (reference sequence). This CDR3 is built from 14 residues. J gave up 7 bases and V 5 bases, and 4 bases lay outside the gene matches. The CDR3 sequence: CASSLTSGINEQFF. CDR3 bases: TGTGCCAGCAGCCTGACTAGCGGGATTAATGAGCAGTTCTTC.

This chain connects TRBV20-1 to TRBJ2-7; 10 nucleotides align to TRBD1. Germline V lookup: CDR1 DFQATT, CDR2 SNEGSKA (reference sequence). V was pared by 2 bases and J by 4 bases, with 5 bases of the junction left unmatched. The CDR3 sequence is 14 residues long. Here the CDR3 reads CSARSGQGSYEQYF. For the CDR3, the DNA is TGCAGTGCTAGATCGGGACAGGGGTCGTACGAGCAGTACTTC.

This clonotype was picked up many times. The V and J genes are TRBV28 and TRBJ1-2; possibly TRBD1 for D (5 bases). V was clipped by 8 bases and J by 4 bases, with 17 bases between them. CDR3 length: 14 amino acids. Germline-derived CDR1 and CDR2 are MDHEN and SYDVKM. This chain's CDR3 is CASGPGGVTYGYTF. The CDR3 region has the DNA TGTGCCAGCGGACCGGGGGGAGTAACCTATGGCTACACCTTC.

This clonotype was detected many times. The rearrangement links TRBV5-1 to TRBJ2-1; no firm D call. With 2 bases removed from V and 6 bases from J, the gap between germline ends came to 6 bases. CDR3 length: 12 residues. CDR1 and CDR2 from the germline V gene are SGHRS and YFSETQ. This CDR3 reads CASSFSTNEQFF. CDR3 DNA sequence: TGCGCCAGCAGCTTCTCCACCAATGAGCAGTTCTTC. Full variable domain (outside the CDR3, taken from reference TRBV5-1 and TRBJ2-1): KAGVTQTPRYLIKTRGQQVTLSCSPISGHRSVSWYQQTPGQGLQFLFEYFSETQRNKGNFPGRFSGRQFSNSRSEMNVSTLELGDSALYLCASSFSTNEQFFGPGTRLTVL.

As concerns this clonotype: A much larger clone lies one base from this, so it may be a read error. The chain employs TRBV3-1 and TRBJ1-6; D not resolved. The germline CDR1 and CDR2 sequences are LGHDT and YNNKEL (reference sequence). The CDR3 extends over 12 amino acids. CDR3 residues: CVSSQEGRPLHF. In DNA form, the CDR3 reads TGTGTCAGCAGCCAAGAGGGCAGACCCCTCCACTTT.

The table lists this clonotype with many counts. The chain combines TRBV29-1 with TRBJ1-4; tentative D call: TRBD1 (6 bases). Between the trimmed V and J ends, which lost 7 bases and 6 bases, there was a span of 12 bases. Germline-derived CDR1 and CDR2 are SQVTM and ANQGSEA. CDR3 length: 12 residues. The CDR3 DNA reads as TGCAGCGCGTTAGGGGGAGATGAAAAACTGTTTTTT. It yields the protein CSALGGDEKLFF.

This clonotype was seen at least ten times. The chain links TRBV28 to TRBJ2-1; perhaps TRBD2 as D (6 bases). CDR3 length equals 16 residues. V dropped 4 bases and J dropped 7 bases, with 20 bases sitting between them. Germline V gene lookup returns CDR1 MDHEN and CDR2 SYDVKM. The CDR3 spells CASSSLGGKSRNEQFF. DNA for the CDR3: TGTGCCAGCAGTTCCCTTGGGGGGAAGTCGCGAAATGAGCAGTTCTTC.

This clonotype was observed many times. V usage is TRBV10-1 and J usage is TRBJ2-1; TRBD1 aligns across 10 bases. The CDR3 extends over 16 amino acids. The germline CDR1 and CDR2 sequences are WNHNN and SYGVQD (reference sequence). V shed 1 base and J 8 bases; nucleotides not matched to a gene: 8. The CDR3, as DNA: TGCGCCAGCAGTGAGTTTTCCGGGACAGGGGACGATGAGCAGTTCTTC. This translates into CASSEFSGTGDDEQFF.

This clonotype was counted many times. The V call is TRBV28, the J call TRBJ1-6; no clear D. This CDR3 is built from 15 residues. V was cut by 5 bases and J by 9 bases, with 17 bases left in between. Germline V lookup: CDR1 MDHEN, CDR2 SYDVKM. CDR3 in amino acids: CASSDRASAGSPLHF. CDR3 DNA sequence: TGTGCCAGCAGTGATCGGGCTTCAGCGGGTTCACCCCTCCACTTT.

The table lists this clonotype with many counts. The J gene is TRBJ2-3, the V gene TRBV29-1; 8 nucleotides line up with TRBD2. The trim removed 5 bases at V and 6 bases at J, leaving 10 bases unmatched. Germline V gene lookup returns CDR1 SQVTM and CDR2 ANQGSEA. The CDR3 contains 14 residues. CDR3 in amino acids: CSVPPGGGRDTQYF. As DNA, the CDR3 is TGCAGCGTTCCCCCCGGGGGGGGGAGGGATACGCAGTATTTT.

Comment on this clonotype: A much larger clone is a single base away; this may be a read error. For the CDR3, the DNA is TGTGCCAGCGGCTCCTCTCGGACGGGGTGGAATGGCTACACCTTC. Its protein is CASGSSRTGWNGYTF. The chain joins TRBV7-9 to TRBJ1-2, with D uncertain. The V gene's germline CDR1 is SEHNR and CDR2 FQNEAQ (reference sequence). V was trimmed by 8 bases and J by 6 bases, leaving 22 bases between them. The CDR3 length is 15 residues.

With regard to this clonotype: With a much larger clone just one base away, this may be a read error. The CDR3 sequence is CASGWTSGGAPNEQFF. CDR3 DNA sequence: TGTGCCAGCGGCTGGACTAGCGGGGGGGCCCCCAATGAGCAGTTCTTC. The V and J genes are TRBV7-6 and TRBJ2-1; 15 bases are a match to TRBD2. CDR1 is SGHVS and CDR2 is FNYEAQ in the germline V gene. The V and J ends lost 8 bases and 6 bases, in that order; junction bases with no gene match: 8. This CDR3 is 16 amino acids long.

Many counts were recorded for this clonotype. The chain combines TRBV12-3 or TRBV12-4 with TRBJ2-3; no definite D call. CDR3 length equals 15 residues. V shed 6 bases and J shed 8 bases, with 21 bases lying between them. CDR3 in DNA: TGTGCCAGCAGCCTATATAACTCCCCCCCCGGTACGCAGTATTTT. Residues: CASSLYNSPPGTQYF.

This clonotype was observed at least ten times. V and J are TRBV10-3 and TRBJ1-6, with 7 bases aligning to TRBD1. Trimming removed 10 bases from V and 6 bases from J; junction bases left unmatched: 9. Germline assignment: CDR1 ENHRY and CDR2 SYGVKD. CDR3 length equals 14 residues. The CDR3 nucleotides are TGTGCCACCCAGGGGGACAGCCTTAATTCACCCCTCCACTTT. Translating gives CATQGDSLNSPLHF.

This clonotype was counted ten times or more. The chain joins TRBV10-2 to TRBJ2-5; 9 bases match TRBD2. The CDR3 has 14 residues. J was trimmed by 0 bases and V by 4 bases; bases with no gene match: 0. Germline CDR1 is WSHSY and CDR2 is SAAADI. As DNA, the CDR3 is TGCGCCAGCAGTGCTAGCGGGGACCAAGAGACCCAGTACTTC. Protein: CASSASGDQETQYF.